These 31 T cell receptor beta chains came from one sample sequenced in a study of blood T cell repertoires in COVID-19. TCRdb keeps only in-frame clones here, not all; method: immunoSEQ multiplex PCR. The data hold about 46,000 clones, with 85% to 90% observed a single time. The sequenced material came from PBMCs or T cells enriched from blood (not recorded which). Every receptor here comes from a woman between 45 and 65 years old who had recovered from COVID-19.

V gene TRBV29-1 combines with J gene TRBJ2-4; 9 bases align to TRBD1. This CDR3 region has 14 residues. Germline trimming cut 6 bases from V and 9 bases from J; bases unmatched to any gene: 12. Germline V gives CDR1 SQVTM, CDR2 ANQGSEA. The CDR3 DNA reads as TGCAGCGTAAAAGGACAGGGGCAGATAGGCATTCAGTACTTC. This gives the protein CSVKGQGQIGIQYF.

V gene TRBV2 combines with J gene TRBJ1-1; D gene uncertain. CDR3 length: 13 residues. Germline values: CDR1 SNHLY, CDR2 FYNNEI. V shed 5 bases and J shed 1 base, with 8 bases lying between them. The CDR3 protein is CASSLSWNTEAFF. The DNA of the CDR3 is TGTGCCAGCAGTCTATCATGGAACACTGAAGCTTTCTTT.

The J gene is TRBJ1-5, the V gene TRBV7-3; no clear D. CDR1 SGHTA and CDR2 FQGTGA come from the germline V gene. V lost 2 bases, J lost 6 bases, and 8 bases lay in between. The CDR3 runs 13 residues. The CDR3 nucleotides read TGTGCCAGCAGCTTAGGTCCCGGTCAGCCCCAGCATTTT. Amino acid sequence: CASSLGPGQPQHF.

This sequence joins TRBV9 and TRBJ2-3; 10 nucleotides agree with TRBD2. The germline V gene encodes CDR1 SGDLS and CDR2 YYNGEE. The CDR3 contains 15 residues. With V trimmed by 1 base and J by 4 bases, 3 bases remained unmatched. CDR3 sequence: CASSVSTSGADTQYF. Here the CDR3 DNA reads TGTGCCAGCAGCGTAAGTACTAGCGGGGCAGATACGCAGTATTTT.

The chain has TRBV23-1 and TRBJ2-1; D might be TRBD2 (6 bases). TRBV23-1 is marked as an open reading frame, function uncertain. V shed 8 bases and J shed 2 bases, with 22 bases lying between them. The CDR3 consists of 17 residues. The CDR3 bases are TGCGCCAGCGGCAACCCAGGAGGAGGGGATACCTACAATGAGCAGTTCTTC. Protein sequence: CASGNPGGGDTYNEQFF.

The J gene is TRBJ1-5, the V gene TRBV5-8; 8 nucleotides match TRBD1. The CDR3 contains 17 residues. CDR1 and CDR2 from the germline V gene are SGHTS and YDEGEE. The V gene end was trimmed by 0 bases and the J gene end by 0 bases; junction bases not matched to a gene: 5. CDR3 loop: CASSLDRTGYSNQPQHF. The CDR3 coding sequence is TGTGCCAGCAGCTTGGATAGGACAGGGTATAGCAATCAGCCCCAGCATTTT. Based on the CDR3 plus reference TRBV5-8 and TRBJ1-5, the full variable domain is EAGVTQSPTHLIKTRGQQATLRCSPISGHTSVYWYQQALGLGLQFLLWYDEGEERNRGNFPPRFSGRQFPNYSSELNVNALELEDSALYLCASSLDRTGYSNQPQHFGDGTRLSIL.

The V gene is TRBV15, the J gene TRBJ1-5; no definite D call. Trimming shortened V by 6 bases and J by 5 bases, and 11 bases separated the two germline ends. The CDR3 sequence is 13 residues long. Looked up from germline, CDR1 is LNHNV and CDR2 is YYDKDF (reference sequence). CDR3 DNA sequence: TGTGCCACCAGGGGCCAGGAAGATCAGCCCCAGCATTTT. Amino acid sequence: CATRGQEDQPQHF.

This chain joins TRBV3-1 (or the pseudogene TRBV3-2) and TRBJ2-7; 11 bases are a match to TRBD2. Germline V gene data show CDR1 as LGHDT and CDR2 as YNNKEL (reference sequence). CDR3 size: 16 residues. The J segment lost 2 bases and the V segment lost 4 bases, leaving 7 bases of the junction unmatched. CDR3 protein: CASSPRTSGFPYEQYF. The CDR3, as DNA: TGTGCCAGCAGCCCCCGGACTAGCGGGTTTCCCTACGAGCAGTACTTC.

The rearrangement uses TRBV2 and TRBJ1-6; D gene uncertain. The CDR3 contains 12 residues. CDR1 and CDR2 from the germline V gene are SNHLY and FYNNEI. The V end lost 4 bases, the J end lost 13 bases, and 11 bases lay between the germline ends. DNA for the CDR3: TGTGCCAGCAGTGGGTACAACCACCCCCTCCACTTT. Translated, it gives CASSGYNHPLHF.

In DNA, the CDR3 is TGTGCCAGCAGCTTACGCGGGGGGGACCAAGAGACCCAGTACTTC. This translates into CASSLRGGDQETQYF. V gene TRBV7-9 combines with J gene TRBJ2-5, with 9 bases matching TRBD2. Germline V gene sequence: CDR1 SEHNR, CDR2 FQNEAQ (reference sequence). Losses at the gene ends were 2 bases for V and 0 bases for J; bases not matched to a gene: 1. The CDR3 consists of 15 residues.

The chain recombines TRBV28 with TRBJ1-4; the D gene is possibly TRBD1 (5 bases). Trimming stripped 5 bases from V and 0 bases from J, with 22 bases between. Germline-derived CDR1 and CDR2 are MDHEN and SYDVKM. The CDR3 length is 19 residues. The CDR3 DNA follows: TGTGCCAGCAGTCCCCCGGGCAGGGTACCCCGGGCAACTAATGAAAAACTGTTTTTT. This encodes CASSPPGRVPRATNEKLFF.

The chain has TRBV7-8 and TRBJ1-5; D is unresolved. V lost 0 bases and J 4 bases, leaving 7 bases between the germline ends. Germline CDR1 is SGHVS and CDR2 is FQNEAQ. The CDR3 is made up of 14 amino acids. CDR3 sequence reads: CASSLAAGNQPQHF. For the CDR3, the DNA is TGTGCCAGCAGCTTAGCTGCAGGAAATCAGCCCCAGCATTTT.

The chain employs TRBV6-2 or TRBV6-3 and TRBJ2-2; D perhaps matches TRBD2 (6 bases). The CDR3 length is 15 residues. V gave up 0 bases and J gave up 6 bases, with 11 bases separating them. Looked up from germline, CDR1 is MNHEY and CDR2 is SVGEGT. The CDR3 DNA reads TGTGCCAGCAGTTACTCTGCCGGGAGAGCCGGGGAGCTGTTTTTT. Translated, it gives CASSYSAGRAGELFF.

The chain recombines TRBV18 with TRBJ1-5, with D possibly matching TRBD1 (6 bases). The CDR3 has 15 amino acids. CDR1 and CDR2 from the germline V gene are KGHSH and LQKENI. Trimming cost V 6 bases and J 1 base, with 13 bases left between them. CDR3 sequence: CASSRTGKSNQPQHF. The CDR3, as DNA: TGTGCCAGCTCCCGCACAGGGAAGAGCAATCAGCCCCAGCATTTT.

In its sample, this clone was seen a few times. The rearrangement joins TRBV18 to TRBJ1-6; the match to TRBD1 covers 7 bases. J was trimmed by 7 bases and V by 5 bases; bases with no gene match: 5. The length of the CDR3 is 14 residues. Per the germline V gene, CDR1 is KGHSH and CDR2 is LQKENI. The CDR3 here is CASSEGAGNSPLHF. In nucleotides, the CDR3 is TGTGCCAGCTCAGAGGGGGCTGGGAATTCACCCCTCCACTTT.

The chain has TRBV14 and TRBJ2-3, with D tentatively TRBD1 (5 bases). This CDR3 comprises 12 residues. Germline V lookup: CDR1 SGHDN, CDR2 FVKESK. The V and J ends lost 5 bases and 7 bases respectively, with 10 bases between them. CDR3 residues: CASSEQVNTQYF. As DNA, the CDR3 is TGTGCCAGCAGCGAACAGGTTAATACGCAGTATTTT.

V is TRBV2 and J is TRBJ1-4, with D possibly TRBD1 on 5 matching bases. Trimming removed 3 bases from V and 1 base from J, with 9 bases in between. Germline V gene data show CDR1 as SNHLY and CDR2 as FYNNEI. CDR3 length: 15 amino acids. CDR3 coding DNA: TGTGCCAGCAGTGATCAGGGCTTAACTAATGAAAAACTGTTTTTT. Protein: CASSDQGLTNEKLFF. The variable domain in full, completed from reference TRBV2 and TRBJ1-4, reads EPEVTQTPSHQVTQMGQEVILRCVPISNHLYFYWYRQILGQKVEFLVSFYNNEISEKSEIFDDQFSVERPDGSNFTLKIRSTKLEDSAMYFCASSDQGLTNEKLFFGSGTQLSVL.

V usage is TRBV30 and J usage is TRBJ1-5; possible D gene TRBD1, 6 bases. The CDR3 has 18 amino acids. Trimming stripped 0 bases from V and 0 bases from J, with 18 bases between. CDR1 and CDR2 from the germline V gene are GTSNPN and SVGIG (reference sequence). The CDR3 DNA sequence: TGTGCCTGGAGTGTAGCGGGGGCGCTTCTATATAGCAATCAGCCCCAGCATTTT. Translation gives CAWSVAGALLYSNQPQHF.

The rearrangement joins TRBV2 to TRBJ2-4; no firm D call. Trimming pared 0 bases from V and 11 bases from J, leaving 11 bases between. CDR3 size: 13 residues. The germline CDR1 and CDR2 sequences are SNHLY and FYNNEI. The CDR3 reads CASSEALERLQYF. CDR3 DNA sequence: TGTGCCAGCAGTGAAGCGCTAGAACGGCTTCAGTACTTC.

This chain uses TRBV2 with TRBJ1-5; D gene uncertain. CDR1 and CDR2 from the germline V gene are SNHLY and FYNNEI. The CDR3 sequence is 15 residues long. Deletions cut 2 bases from V and 2 bases from J, with 10 bases between. CDR3 in amino acids: CASSEQAYGNQPQHF. DNA of the CDR3: TGTGCCAGCAGTGAACAGGCCTATGGCAATCAGCCCCAGCATTTT.

V gene TRBV9 combines with J gene TRBJ2-5, with D hard to call. Trimming left V 0 bases short and J 2 bases short, with 11 bases between. The germline V gene encodes CDR1 SGDLS and CDR2 YYNGEE. CDR3 length: 15 residues. CDR3 sequence (DNA): TGTGCCAGCAGCGTAGGGCCAGCGAGACAAGAGACCCAGTACTTC. Amino acid sequence: CASSVGPARQETQYF.

The chain combines TRBV28 with TRBJ2-5; tentative D call: TRBD2 (6 bases). Germline assignment: CDR1 MDHEN and CDR2 SYDVKM. Between the trimmed V and J ends, which lost 2 bases and 4 bases, there was a span of 8 bases. The CDR3 totals 13 residues. Here the CDR3 DNA reads TGTGCCAGCAGTTTACGCGGGGTAGAGACCCAGTACTTC. Residues: CASSLRGVETQYF. Filled out from reference TRBV28 and TRBJ2-5, the complete variable domain reads DVKVTQSSRYLVKRTGEKVFLECVQDMDHENMFWYRQDPGLGLRLIYFSYDVKMKEKGDIPEGYSVSREKKERFSLILESASTNQTSMYLCASSLRGVETQYFGPGTRLLVL.

This clone appeared a single time. The chain carries TRBV7-8 and TRBJ1-1, with D perhaps matching TRBD1 (6 bases). This CDR3 comprises 14 residues. V was shortened by 1 base and J by 7 bases, with 13 bases between the two germline ends. Germline loops: CDR1 SGHVS, CDR2 FQNEAQ. Written as DNA, the CDR3 is TGTGCCAGCAGCTTAGGGTTTGGCAGGGGTGAAGCTTTCTTT. Translating it yields CASSLGFGRGEAFF.

The chain uses TRBV7-9 and TRBJ2-7, with 7 bases matching TRBD2. J was trimmed by 5 bases and V by 4 bases; bases with no gene match: 11. Per germline, CDR1 SEHNR and CDR2 FQNEAQ (reference sequence). The length of the CDR3 is 15 residues. The CDR3 bases are TGTGCCAGCAGCTCTGGGCCCGGGAGGAGCGACGAGCAGTACTTC. It translates to CASSSGPGRSDEQYF.

The V call is TRBV24-1, the J call TRBJ2-3; D gene ambiguous. V was pared by 5 bases and J by 0 bases, with 11 bases between. Germline lookup yields CDR1 KGHDR and CDR2 SFDVKD. The CDR3 sequence is 15 residues long. CDR3 region: CATSAPTGSTDTQYF. CDR3 sequence (DNA): TGTGCCACCAGTGCCCCGACGGGTAGCACAGATACGCAGTATTTT.

This clone was picked up one time. V and J are TRBV7-3 and TRBJ2-2; D not resolved. CDR1 and CDR2 (germline): SGHTA, FQGTGA. V was cut by 5 bases and J by 0 bases, with 7 bases left in between. This CDR3 spans 14 amino acids. In DNA form, the CDR3 reads TGTGCCAGCAGCGCACAAGCGAACACCGGGGAGCTGTTTTTT. It is translated as CASSAQANTGELFF.

J is TRBJ1-3 and V is TRBV3-1 (or the pseudogene TRBV3-2); 9 bases agree with TRBD1. Germline-derived CDR1 and CDR2 are LGHDT and YNNKEL (reference sequence). The CDR3 consists of 21 residues. V shed 2 bases, J shed 3 bases, and the junction held 20 bases outside the gene matches. The CDR3 is CASSQRPGTGTLIVGGNTIYF. Here the CDR3 DNA reads TGTGCCAGCAGCCAACGACCGGGGACAGGGACCTTAATAGTGGGTGGAAACACCATATATTTT.

V gene TRBV7-9 combines with J gene TRBJ1-2, with TRBD1 identical over 12 bases. With 5 bases clipped from V and 10 bases from J, the junction kept 5 bases outside the gene matches. The CDR3 loop spans 13 amino acids. CDR1 is SEHNR, CDR2 FQNEAQ, per germline (reference sequence). CDR3 nucleotide sequence: TGTGCCAGCAGCCCACCGGGACAGGGGGCCTACACCTTC. Protein: CASSPPGQGAYTF. Combining the CDR3 with reference TRBV7-9 and TRBJ1-2 gives the whole variable domain DTGVSQNPRHKITKRGQNVTFRCDPISEHNRLYWYRQTLGQGPEFLTYFQNEAQLEKSRLLSDRFSAERPKGSFSTLEIQRTEQGDSAMYLCASSPPGQGAYTFGSGTRLTVV.

The chain joins TRBV13 to TRBJ1-1; 7 bases agree with TRBD1. The V and J ends lost 5 bases and 5 bases, in that order; junction bases with no gene match: 11. This CDR3 spans 15 amino acids. The germline gives CDR1 PRHDT, CDR2 FYEKMQ (reference sequence). The chain's CDR3 is CASSRQGSKITEAFF. The CDR3 DNA reads as TGTGCCAGCAGCCGACAGGGAAGTAAGATTACTGAAGCTTTCTTT. The full variable domain, in which reference TRBV13 and TRBJ1-1 provide the parts outside the CDR3, is AAGVIQSPRHLIKEKRETATLKCYPIPRHDTVYWYQQGPGQDPQFLISFYEKMQSDKGSIPDRFSAQQFSDYHSELNMSSLELGDSALYFCASSRQGSKITEAFFGQGTRLTVV.

The chain links TRBV10-2 to TRBJ1-4, with D maybe TRBD1 (5 bases). Deletions cut 5 bases from V and 0 bases from J, with 16 bases between. Germline lookup yields CDR1 WSHSY and CDR2 SAAADI. The CDR3 sequence is 17 residues long. The DNA for the CDR3 is TGCGCCAGCAGTTCCCGCCAAACAGGTGCAACTAATGAAAAACTGTTTTTT. This translates into CASSSRQTGATNEKLFF.

The V call is TRBV2, the J call TRBJ1-1, with D tentatively TRBD1 (5 bases). Germline values: CDR1 SNHLY, CDR2 FYNNEI. The CDR3 has 13 amino acids. The V end was cut by 3 bases, the J end by 5 bases, with 10 bases between. The CDR3 protein is CASSERGVTEAFF. CDR3 bases: TGTGCCAGCAGTGAGCGGGGGGTGACTGAAGCTTTCTTT.